Only a few counts were recorded for the clone carrying this T cell receptor (beta chain). Antigen specificity is unknown. In TCRdb, the reads were re-called with MiXCR into one record per CDR3 protein. The sample has 600,000 to 800,000 distinct CDR3 sequences; approximately 25% are singletons. This sample was taken from a study of T cell repertoires in cytomegalovirus infection. The wider study: Public TCR beta signatures provided an indication of both CMV infection and a matching HLA type.

The ends were cut back, 1 base at V and 1 base at J, with 8 bases in the middle. CDR1 and CDR2 (germline): MGHDK, SYGVNS. This CDR3 has 15 residues. Study conclusions and caveats: Carriers of CMV plus the relevant HLA were identified by cumulative public TCR beta family frequency. The study found HLA-C-restricted CMV-specific TCR beta clonotypes dominating the ex vivo response.

V and J are TRBV25-1 and TRBJ2-1, with D possibly TRBD1 on 6 matching bases. The sequenced sample was CD8+ T cells from PBMCs. This clonotype was obtained from a human donor in good health (CMV status not recorded). Some clones in this sample may be carry-over from other donors' samples. CDR3 DNA sequence: TGTGCCAGCAGTGAATCTCAGGGGTCCTACAATGAGCAGTTCTTC. Translated: CASSESQGSYNEQFF.